Presented here are 11 T cell receptor beta chains from one specimen sequenced in a study of blood T cell repertoires in COVID-19. Some clones are missing from TCRdb's copy, which holds only in-frame ones; the method was immunoSEQ multiplex PCR. The table shows 250,000 to 300,000 clones, with approximately 91% occurring only once. The specimen sequenced was PBMCs or T cells enriched from blood (not recorded which). Receptors originate from a human donor in a cohort exposed to, infected with or recovered from COVID-19 (not recorded which). The donor label of this sample is uncertain.

The chain combines TRBV14 with TRBJ1-3; unclear D gene. The CDR3 spans 17 residues. Germline V gene sequence: CDR1 SGHDN, CDR2 FVKESK. The V and J ends lost 4 bases and 1 base respectively, with 17 bases between them. Written as DNA, the CDR3 is TGTGCCAGCAGCCGCTTAAGAGTCGCGTTATCTGGAAACACCATATATTTT. Residues: CASSRLRVALSGNTIYF.

This clone appeared once. The CDR3 sequence is CASSYSRTANNYGYTF. In nucleotides, the CDR3 is TGTGCCAGCAGTTACTCGAGGACAGCAAATAACTATGGCTACACCTTC. V is TRBV6-6 and J is TRBJ1-2; the D gene is possibly TRBD1 (6 bases). The V and J ends lost 0 bases and 1 base respectively, with 12 bases between them. CDR1 MNHNY and CDR2 SVGAGI come from the germline V gene (reference sequence). This CDR3 spans 16 amino acids.

The gene calls are TRBV19 and TRBJ1-1; 7 nucleotides line up with TRBD1. Per the germline V gene, CDR1 is LNHDA and CDR2 is SQIVND (reference sequence). The length of the CDR3 is 15 residues. V dropped 11 bases and J dropped 0; count of bases not matched to a gene: 12. CDR3 DNA sequence: TGTGCCTCCTTCGGGACAGAGGCAATGAACACTGAAGCTTTCTTT. As protein: CASFGTEAMNTEAFF.

The chain carries TRBV2 and TRBJ1-5, with D possibly TRBD1 on 6 matching bases. The V gene's germline CDR1 is SNHLY and CDR2 FYNNEI. Trimming removed 2 bases at V and 6 bases at J, with 11 bases between. This CDR3 is built from 14 residues. As DNA, the CDR3 is TGTGCCAGCAGTGAACAGAGGGGGAGTCAGCCCCAGCATTTT. This gives the protein CASSEQRGSQPQHF.

The chain joins TRBV7-2 to TRBJ2-7; TRBD2 is a possible D gene (6 bases). Germline-derived CDR1 and CDR2 are SGHTA and FQGNSA. The CDR3 is 13 amino acids. V shed 3 bases and J shed 1 base, with 7 bases lying between them. Written as DNA, the CDR3 is TGTGCCAGCAGCTTGGGACTTTCCTACGAGCAGTACTTC. Translation: CASSLGLSYEQYF.

The chain joins TRBV5-1 to TRBJ2-3; TRBD1 aligns across 11 bases. The CDR3 has 15 residues. Per the germline V gene, CDR1 is SGHRS and CDR2 is YFSETQ. Trimming took 3 bases from V and 5 from J; bases not matched to a gene: 5. CDR3 nucleotide sequence: TGCGCCAGCAGCTCGGGACAGGGGGTCCAAGATACGCAGTATTTT. This gives the protein CASSSGQGVQDTQYF.

The V and J genes are TRBV19 and TRBJ1-5; perhaps TRBD1 as D (6 bases). Trimming took off 2 bases at V and 3 bases at J, with 11 bases between the two ends. Germline CDR1 LNHDA, CDR2 SQIVND (reference sequence). The CDR3 covers 15 residues. The CDR3 nucleotides read TGTGCCAGTAGTATACAAGGGGGTGTCAATCAGCCCCAGCATTTT. It translates to CASSIQGGVNQPQHF.

The chain employs TRBV3-1 (or the pseudogene TRBV3-2) and TRBJ1-1, with D possibly matching TRBD1 (6 bases). The CDR3 has 14 residues. Trimming shortened V by 1 base and J by 4 bases, and 10 bases separated the two germline ends. Germline values: CDR1 LGHDT, CDR2 YNNKEL (reference sequence). DNA of the CDR3: TGTGCCAGCAGCCAAGTCCAGGGGCGCACTGAAGCTTTCTTT. Translating it yields CASSQVQGRTEAFF.

The rearrangement joins TRBV7-2 to TRBJ2-5; D perhaps matches TRBD2 (5 bases). The germline V gene encodes CDR1 SGHTA and CDR2 FQGNSA. Trimming shortened V by 5 bases and J by 0 bases, and 10 bases separated the two germline ends. The CDR3 is 14 amino acids. The CDR3 sequence: CASSLGDYQETQYF. The CDR3 DNA reads as TGTGCCAGCAGCCTGGGAGATTACCAAGAGACCCAGTACTTC. The full variable domain, with the rest looked up from reference TRBV7-2 and TRBJ2-5, is GAGVSQSPSNKVTEKGKDVELRCDPISGHTALYWYRQSLGQGLEFLIYFQGNSAPDKSGLPSDRFSAERTGGSVSTLTIQRTQQEDSAVYLCASSLGDYQETQYFGPGTRLLVL.

The CDR3: CASSLIPRQAAFF. CDR3 nucleotide sequence: TGTGCCAGCAGCCTAATACCCCGCCAGGCCGCTTTCTTT. This chain uses TRBV7-2 with TRBJ1-1, with unresolved D. The CDR3 spans 13 residues. Deletions cut 5 bases from V and 11 bases from J, with 18 bases between. Germline assignment: CDR1 SGHTA and CDR2 FQGNSA. The complete variable domain, with remaining parts taken from reference TRBV7-2 and TRBJ1-1, reads GAGVSQSPSNKVTEKGKDVELRCDPISGHTALYWYRQSLGQGLEFLIYFQGNSAPDKSGLPSDRFSAERTGGSVSTLTIQRTQQEDSAVYLCASSLIPRQAAFFGQGTRLTVV.

J is TRBJ1-3 and V is TRBV11-2; D is possibly TRBD1 (6 bases). Trimming took off 2 bases at V and 0 bases at J, with 14 bases between the two ends. The CDR3 has 17 amino acids. Germline V gene sequence: CDR1 SGHAT, CDR2 FQNNGV. CDR3: CASSLSGDILSGNTIYF. The CDR3 DNA is TGTGCCAGCAGCTTAAGCGGGGACATCCTCTCTGGAAACACCATATATTTT.